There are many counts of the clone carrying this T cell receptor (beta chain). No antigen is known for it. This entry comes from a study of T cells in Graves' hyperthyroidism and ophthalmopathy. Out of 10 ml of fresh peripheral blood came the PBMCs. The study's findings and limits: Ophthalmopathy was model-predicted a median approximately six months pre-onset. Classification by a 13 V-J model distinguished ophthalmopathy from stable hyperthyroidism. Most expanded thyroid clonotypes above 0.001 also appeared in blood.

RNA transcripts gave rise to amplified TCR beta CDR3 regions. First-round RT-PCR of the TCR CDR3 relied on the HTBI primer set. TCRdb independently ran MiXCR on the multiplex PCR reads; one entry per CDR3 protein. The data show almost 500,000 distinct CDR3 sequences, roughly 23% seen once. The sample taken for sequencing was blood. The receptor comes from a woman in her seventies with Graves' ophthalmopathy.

CDR3 in DNA: TGTGCCAGCAGCCTTGACAGGGCTCCCTACAATGAGCAGTTCTTC. It yields the protein CASSLDRAPYNEQFF. This chain uses TRBV12-3 or TRBV12-4 with TRBJ2-1; TRBD1 aligns across 7 bases. J lost 2 bases, V lost 6 bases, and 7 bases had no gene match. The CDR3 runs 15 residues.